These T cell receptor beta chains were read from a single sample in a study of beta chain features in type 1 diabetes. Assay: immunoSEQ multiplex PCR; the TCRdb copy retains only in-frame clones and omits some. Of about 410,000 clones in the sample, more than 11% were seen once. Sequencing input: naive CD4+ T cells from blood. The origin of the receptors is a man aged 30-40 years in good health. Each CDR3 is given with its conserved first and last residue. The D gene is left open where the match is weak. Only some rows state a clone size, as once, few, many or a class for expanded clones.

j_call clone_size v_call d_call cdr3_nt cdr3_aa
TRBJ2-3 few TRBV5-4 - TGTGCCAGCAGCTCGACATTAAGGACCTACACAGATACGCAGTATTTT CASSSTLRTYTDTQYF
TRBJ1-2 few TRBV28 TRBD1 TGTGCCAGCAGAGGTCCAGGGACAGCAGCTAACTATGGCTACACCTTC CASRGPGTAANYGYTF
TRBJ1-2 - TRBV5-6 TRBD1 TGTGCCAGCAGCTTGAGGGGACAGCCATACTATGGCTACACCTTC CASSLRGQPYYGYTF
TRBJ2-7 few TRBV5-6 - TGTGCCAGCAGCTCTAGTTCCGAGCAGTACTTC CASSSSSEQYF
TRBJ2-3 - TRBV9 TRBD2 TGTGCCAGCAGTCGTAGCGGCGGGGGGGCCACAGATACGCAGTATTTT CASSRSGGGATDTQYF
TRBJ1-6 few TRBV4-3 - TGCGCCAGCAGCCAAGATGACAATTCACCCCTCCACTTT CASSQDDNSPLHF
TRBJ2-3 - TRBV30 TRBD2 TGTGCCTGGACCCTTAGACTAGCGGGGGCCACAGATACGCAGTATTTT CAWTLRLAGATDTQYF
TRBJ2-1 few TRBV29-1 - TGCAGCGTTGAAACTAGCCGCTACAATGAGCAGTTCTTC CSVETSRYNEQFF
TRBJ2-6 few TRBV2 TRBD1 TGTGCCAGCAGGGACAGGACCGGGGCCAACGTCCTGACTTTC CASRDRTGANVLTF
TRBJ2-7 - TRBV25-1 - TGTGCCACCTTTGACCCCCGAACCTACGAGCAGTACTTC CATFDPRTYEQYF
TRBJ1-2 few TRBV7-2 TRBD1 TGTGCCAGCAGCTTAGGAACTGGACAGGTTTATGGCTACACCTTC CASSLGTGQVYGYTF
TRBJ1-1 - TRBV19 - TGTGCCACCCGGAGGCAGGGGATAGAGAACACTGAAGCTTTCTTT CATRRQGIENTEAFF
TRBJ2-7 many TRBV14 - TGTGCCAGCAGCCAAGTCTACGAGCAGTACTTC CASSQVYEQYF
TRBJ1-6 - TRBV9 - TGTGCCAGCAGCGATTGGAATTCACCCCTCCACTTT CASSDWNSPLHF
TRBJ2-6 - TRBV9 - TGTGCCAGCAGCGTAGTCCCGGGAGTAACTGGGGCCAACGTCCTGACTTTC CASSVVPGVTGANVLTF
TRBJ1-5 - TRBV10-3 - TGTGCCTCCAAGGAGGGGCTTAGCAATCAGCCCCAGCATTTT CASKEGLSNQPQHF
TRBJ1-3 - TRBV18 TRBD1 TGTGCCAGCTCACCAGGACAGGGGGCCGGTGGAAACACCATATATTTT CASSPGQGAGGNTIYF
TRBJ2-6 - TRBV15 TRBD1 TGTGCCACCAGCAGAGATTGGAAGGCAGGGGGCGGCTCTGGGGCCAACGTCCTGACTTTC CATSRDWKAGGGSGANVLTF
TRBJ2-3 - TRBV30 TRBD2 TGTGCCTGGAAGTACGGGAGGGCCAAATTTTTT CAWKYGRAKFF
TRBJ2-7 - TRBV18 - TGTGCCAGCTCACCAGACGGGTTATACGAGCAGTACTTC CASSPDGLYEQYF
TRBJ2-3 - TRBV5-6 TRBD2 TGTGCCAGCAGCCCGGGACTAGCGGGCGCAGATACGCAGTATTTT CASSPGLAGADTQYF
TRBJ2-5 few TRBV4-1 - TGCGCCAGCAGCCCCGAACCGACTAGGACCCAAGAGACCCAGTACTTC CASSPEPTRTQETQYF
TRBJ1-2 - TRBV28 TRBD1 TGTGCCAGCAGTCTGACAGGGGGAGAGGCTGGCTACACCTTC CASSLTGGEAGYTF
TRBJ1-3 few TRBV5-4 - TGTGCCAGCAGCTTGCCAGGGAGCTCTGGAAACACCATATATTTT CASSLPGSSGNTIYF